Below, one T cell receptor beta chain is given with its context. The record originates from a study of T cell changes during pregnancy in multiple sclerosis. TCRdb's table, derived via immunoSEQ multiplex PCR, lists solely in-frame clones and lacks some. This table holds some 71,000 clones, roughly nine tenths found once. The sequence derives from a female donor in good health, enrolled as a control in a pregnancy study. The sequenced sample was CD4+ T cells from peripheral blood mononuclear cells, obtained in the third trimester of pregnancy.

The CDR3 is CASSAGHVGTEAFF. CDR3 bases: TGTGCCAGCAGCGCCGGACACGTGGGCACTGAAGCTTTCTTT. The chain recombines TRBV9 with TRBJ1-1; D might be TRBD1 (5 bases). The CDR3 has 14 residues. Germline CDR1 reads SGDLS; CDR2 reads YYNGEE. Trimming took 3 bases from V and 4 from J, leaving 13 bases between them. Full variable domain (missing parts from reference TRBV9 and TRBJ1-1): DSGVTQTPKHLITATGQRVTLRCSPRSGDLSVYWYQQSLDQGLQFLIQYYNGEERAKGNILERFSAQQFPDLHSELNLSSLELGDSALYFCASSAGHVGTEAFFGQGTRLTVV.